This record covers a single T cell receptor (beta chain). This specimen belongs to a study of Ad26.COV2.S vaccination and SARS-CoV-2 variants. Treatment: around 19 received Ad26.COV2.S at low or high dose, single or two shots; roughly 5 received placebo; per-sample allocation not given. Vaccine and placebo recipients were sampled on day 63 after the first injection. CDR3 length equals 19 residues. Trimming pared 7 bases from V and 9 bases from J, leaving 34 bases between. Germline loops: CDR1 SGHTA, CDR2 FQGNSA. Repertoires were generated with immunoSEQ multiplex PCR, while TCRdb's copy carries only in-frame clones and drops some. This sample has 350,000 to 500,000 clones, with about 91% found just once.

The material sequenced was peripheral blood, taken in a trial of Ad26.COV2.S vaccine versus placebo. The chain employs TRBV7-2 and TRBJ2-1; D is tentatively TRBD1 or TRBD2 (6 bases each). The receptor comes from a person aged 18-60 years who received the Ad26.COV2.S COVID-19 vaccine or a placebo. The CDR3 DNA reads TGTGCCAGCACCTCCCTCGGGGGTTCTCTCCTCGTACAGGGTAGTGAGCAGTTCTTC. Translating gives CASTSLGGSLLVQGSEQFF.